These 26 T cell receptor beta chains were sequenced from one sample in a study of blood T cell repertoires in COVID-19. Profiling relied on immunoSEQ multiplex PCR, and the TCRdb table lists in-frame clones only, not all of them. The sample has some 180,000 clones; roughly 90% are singletons. Material for sequencing was peripheral blood. The source of these receptors is a man in his fifties with acute or convalescent COVID-19.

The V and J genes are TRBV12-5 and TRBJ2-5; TRBD1 is a possible D gene (6 bases). The germline V gene encodes CDR1 LGHNT and CDR2 FRNRAP. CDR3 length: 12 residues. Deletions cut 9 bases from V and 2 bases from J, with 10 bases between. The CDR3 loop is CARTTGQETQYF. Written as DNA, the CDR3 is TGTGCTAGAACGACAGGTCAAGAGACCCAGTACTTC.

V and J are TRBV10-2 and TRBJ2-3, with 7 bases matching TRBD2. Germline V lookup: CDR1 WSHSY, CDR2 SAAADI. This CDR3 has 16 residues. Trimming took 8 bases from V and 4 from J; bases not matched to a gene: 15. CDR3 nucleotides: TGCGCCAGCTACCCGTGGGGGGGGGATGGCTCAGATACGCAGTATTTT. Its protein product is CASYPWGGDGSDTQYF.

The chain couples TRBV27 to TRBJ2-7; maybe TRBD2 (6 bases). Trimming left V 5 bases short and J 1 base short, with 15 bases between. Germline lookup yields CDR1 MNHEY and CDR2 SMNVEV (reference sequence). This CDR3 is 15 amino acids long. CDR3 amino acids: CASSIGGAESYEQYF. The CDR3 coding sequence is TGTGCCAGCAGTATCGGGGGAGCGGAGTCCTACGAGCAGTACTTC.

The J gene is TRBJ1-5, the V gene TRBV28, with unresolved D. Germline values: CDR1 MDHEN, CDR2 SYDVKM. The ends were cut back, 5 bases at V and 4 bases at J, with 12 bases in the middle. CDR3 length: 14 residues. This CDR3 reads CASSRHGRNQPQHF. CDR3 DNA sequence: TGTGCCAGCAGTCGACACGGTAGGAATCAGCCCCAGCATTTT. Full variable domain (remainder filled in from reference TRBV28 and TRBJ1-5): DVKVTQSSRYLVKRTGEKVFLECVQDMDHENMFWYRQDPGLGLRLIYFSYDVKMKEKGDIPEGYSVSREKKERFSLILESASTNQTSMYLCASSRHGRNQPQHFGDGTRLSIL.

The CDR3 DNA reads TGTGCCAGCAGCCTGGGAGGGGTTACTAGAGGCTCACCCCTCCACTTT. This codes for CASSLGGVTRGSPLHF. The rearrangement joins TRBV7-2 to TRBJ1-6; perhaps TRBD1 as D (5 bases). Trimming shortened V by 5 bases and J by 10 bases, and 21 bases separated the two germline ends. The germline gives CDR1 SGHTA, CDR2 FQGNSA. This CDR3 spans 16 amino acids.

The genes are TRBV9 and TRBJ2-1; D gene ambiguous. Germline CDR1 SGDLS, CDR2 YYNGEE. V was clipped by 0 bases and J by 3 bases, with 7 bases between them. The CDR3 has 14 residues. CDR3: CASSVDYSYNEQFF. The CDR3 region has the DNA TGTGCCAGCAGCGTAGATTACAGCTACAATGAGCAGTTCTTC.

The chain recombines TRBV4-3 with TRBJ2-6; 8 nucleotides match TRBD1. The ends lost 0 bases at V and 0 bases at J; junction bases unmatched: 13. CDR3 length: 21 residues. The germline V gene encodes CDR1 LGHNA and CDR2 YSLEER. The DNA of the CDR3 is TGCGCCAGCAGCCAAGATCCCCTCAGGGGGCGGGCAGGCTCTGGGGCCAACGTCCTGACTTTC. Amino acid sequence: CASSQDPLRGRAGSGANVLTF.

The chain is built from TRBV2 and TRBJ1-1; 7 bases are a match to TRBD1. The V gene end was trimmed by 9 bases and the J gene end by 3 bases; junction bases not matched to a gene: 4. Germline V lookup: CDR1 SNHLY, CDR2 FYNNEI. The CDR3 is made up of 12 amino acids. The CDR3 loop is CASDREYTEAFF. The DNA of the CDR3 is TGTGCCAGTGACAGGGAGTACACTGAAGCTTTCTTT.

This clone was found once. V usage is TRBV27 and J usage is TRBJ1-5; possible D gene TRBD1, 5 bases. Germline assignment: CDR1 MNHEY and CDR2 SMNVEV (reference sequence). The CDR3 extends over 13 amino acids. Trimming shortened V by 8 bases and J by 12 bases, and 20 bases separated the two germline ends. This chain's CDR3 is CASWGEWEKVQHF. CDR3 bases: TGTGCCAGCTGGGGGGAGTGGGAGAAGGTCCAGCATTTT.

This chain connects TRBV18 to TRBJ1-1, with D tentatively TRBD1 (5 bases). Germline values: CDR1 KGHSH, CDR2 LQKENI. CDR3 size: 14 residues. V was trimmed by 5 bases and J by 1 base, leaving 11 bases between them. The CDR3 DNA follows: TGTGCCAGCTCAACAGACAGAGGGAACACTGAAGCTTTCTTT. It codes for CASSTDRGNTEAFF.

The gene calls are TRBV29-1 and TRBJ2-3; 10 bases align to TRBD2. V trimming: 0 bases; J trimming: 6 bases; junction bases outside the gene matches: 15. CDR3 length equals 18 residues. Germline V gene sequence: CDR1 SQVTM, CDR2 ANQGSEA. The CDR3 sequence is CSVEDLPSGGTYQDTQYF. The CDR3 nucleotides are TGCAGCGTTGAAGATCTTCCTAGCGGGGGCACTTACCAGGATACGCAGTATTTT.

The chain uses TRBV29-1 and TRBJ1-1, with D possibly being TRBD1 (5 bases). This CDR3 is built from 15 residues. The germline V and J ends were trimmed by 5 bases and 0 bases, with 16 bases remaining between them. Germline-derived CDR1 and CDR2 are SQVTM and ANQGSEA. CDR3 region: CSVQPGRAMNTEAFF. The CDR3 nucleotides are TGCAGCGTTCAGCCAGGGAGGGCCATGAACACTGAAGCTTTCTTT.

A few counts support this clone. The chain links TRBV5-8 to TRBJ1-4; 8 positions match TRBD1. This CDR3 spans 14 amino acids. Trimming at V came to 4 bases and at J to 5 bases, leaving 4 bases not matched to a gene. CDR1 and CDR2 (germline): SGHTS, YDEGEE. The CDR3 loop reads CASSPRDRNEKLFF. In nucleotides, the CDR3 is TGTGCCAGCAGCCCGAGGGACAGGAATGAAAAACTGTTTTTT.

The chain employs TRBV18 and TRBJ1-1; D remains unclear. V gave up 6 bases and J gave up 3 bases, with 14 bases separating them. This CDR3 region has 14 residues. The germline gives CDR1 KGHSH, CDR2 LQKENI. As DNA, the CDR3 is TGTGCCAGCTCCCGACACCTGTGGGACACTGAAGCTTTCTTT. Translated, it gives CASSRHLWDTEAFF.

Of note for this clone: As the CDR3 is not closed by the conserved phenylalanine or tryptophan, this likely results from a read error. It is unclear where the CDR3 begins or ends on the DNA, so no DNA is shown, and the CDR3 is as TCRdb lists it. The V gene is TRBV29-1, the J gene TRBJ1-2. Germline CDR1 reads SQVTM; CDR2 reads ANQGSEA. The CDR3 has 12 residues if both end residues are counted. CDR3 sequence reads: CSVESGSTLKRL.

The chain recombines TRBV4-3 with TRBJ2-1; possible D gene TRBD2, 5 bases. Germline V CDR1 and CDR2: LGHNA, YSLEER. This CDR3 contains 14 residues. Trimming removed 4 bases from V and 9 bases from J, with 16 bases in between. Written as DNA, the CDR3 is TGCGCCAGCAGCCGGACGGGGATTTCGGGTGAGCAGTTCTTC. It is translated as CASSRTGISGEQFF.

This sequence joins TRBV6-6 and TRBJ2-5; 7 positions agree with TRBD2. The CDR3 totals 14 residues. Per germline, CDR1 MNHNY and CDR2 SVGAGI (reference sequence). The J segment lost 7 bases and the V segment lost 5 bases, leaving 10 bases of the junction unmatched. The CDR3 nucleotides read TGTGCCAGCAGTGCTTTCGGGACTACTGGGACCCAGTACTTC. Translating it yields CASSAFGTTGTQYF.

V usage is TRBV19 and J usage is TRBJ2-1; D is possibly TRBD1 (6 bases). Looked up from germline, CDR1 is LNHDA and CDR2 is SQIVND (reference sequence). Between the trimmed V and J ends, which lost 6 bases and 0 bases, there was a span of 15 bases. This CDR3 has 16 residues. This CDR3 is CASRKQGMGSYNEQFF. In DNA, the CDR3 is TGTGCCAGTAGAAAGCAGGGGATGGGCTCCTACAATGAGCAGTTCTTC.

This chain links TRBV28 with TRBJ1-3, with 9 positions matching TRBD1. V lost 6 bases and J lost 0; bases outside the gene matches: 9. The CDR3 contains 17 residues. CDR1 is MDHEN, CDR2 SYDVKM, per germline. The CDR3 protein is CASSSLRDRASGNTIYF. As DNA, the CDR3 is TGTGCCAGCAGCTCCCTCCGGGACAGGGCCTCTGGAAACACCATATATTTT.

The chain combines TRBV28 with TRBJ2-5, with TRBD1 as a possible D gene (5 bases). From germline, CDR1 is MDHEN and CDR2 SYDVKM. Deletions cut 6 bases from V and 5 bases from J, with 13 bases between. This CDR3 has 13 residues. CDR3 in DNA: TGTGCCAGCAGGAGTTCAGGGCGGGAGACCCAGTACTTC. Translated, it gives CASRSSGRETQYF.

The chain has TRBV28 and TRBJ2-7, with D maybe TRBD2 (5 bases). V was pared by 7 bases and J by 0 bases, with 22 bases between. Germline V gene lookup returns CDR1 MDHEN and CDR2 SYDVKM. The length of the CDR3 is 17 residues. The CDR3 bases are TGTGCCAGCACCTTCCGGGCGAATGAGGAGGACTCCTACGAGCAGTACGTC. Translating gives CASTFRANEEDSYEQYV.

The chain links TRBV7-9 to TRBJ2-2; a weak D match, TRBD2 (6 bases). Trimming pared 5 bases from V and 1 base from J, leaving 11 bases between. Germline CDR1 SEHNR, CDR2 FQNEAQ (reference sequence). The CDR3 totals 15 residues. The CDR3 DNA reads as TGTGCCAGCAGCCCCTTGGGGGGGAACACCGGGGAGCTGTTTTTT. Its translation is CASSPLGGNTGELFF.

The V and J genes are TRBV25-1 and TRBJ1-1; the D gene is possibly TRBD1 (6 bases). The ends were cut back, 1 base at V and 0 bases at J, with 12 bases in the middle. Per germline, CDR1 MGHDK and CDR2 SYGVNS. The CDR3 sequence is 16 residues long. CDR3 sequence: CASSEFGNRVNTEAFF. The DNA of the CDR3 is TGTGCCAGCAGTGAATTTGGAAACAGGGTGAACACTGAAGCTTTCTTT.

This sequence joins TRBV6-2 or TRBV6-3 and TRBJ2-3, with 7 bases identical to TRBD1. CDR3 length: 16 amino acids. V lost 6 bases and J lost 2; bases outside the gene matches: 11. Per the germline V gene, CDR1 is MNHEY and CDR2 is SVGEGT. CDR3 nucleotides: TGTGCCAGCAGCGGAGGACAGGTGAGGATCACAGATACGCAGTATTTT. This sequence encodes CASSGGQVRITDTQYF.

This chain links TRBV6-2 or TRBV6-3 with TRBJ2-7; 12 bases fit TRBD2. Germline CDR1 MNHEY, CDR2 SVGEGT. The CDR3 sequence is 15 residues long. V dropped 2 bases and J dropped 4; count of bases not matched to a gene: 3. The CDR3 sequence: CASSYGLAGFYEQYV. The CDR3 coding sequence is TGTGCCAGCAGTTACGGACTAGCGGGGTTTTACGAGCAGTACGTC.

The V call is TRBV20-1, the J call TRBJ1-5, with D perhaps matching TRBD1 (5 bases). The V gene's germline CDR1 is DFQATT and CDR2 SNEGSKA (reference sequence). CDR3 length: 10 residues. The CDR3: CSWGTTPQHF. CDR3 nucleotides: TGCAGCTGGGGCACGACGCCCCAGCATTTT.